This TCR beta chain was documented in a study of CD8 T cells in Susac syndrome. When the RNA was reverse transcribed, random hexamers were used with an input of roughly 0.45 to 1 ug. MiXCR, run by TCRdb on the immunoSEQ multiplex PCR reads, gives a single entry per CDR3 protein. The sample contains 150,000 to 200,000 distinct CDR3 sequences, 94% of which appear only once. Trimming removed 7 bases at V and 3 bases at J, with 16 bases between. This CDR3 is built from 14 residues. Germline CDR1 is ENHRY and CDR2 is SYGVKD. The chain joins TRBV10-3 to TRBJ2-7; D unresolved. Specimen: CD4+ T cells from PBMCs. The receptor was derived from a human donor with Susac syndrome. CDR3 nucleotides: TGTGCCATCACCCCCGAGCCCTATGGCTACGAGCAGTACTTC. This gives the protein CAITPEPYGYEQYF.